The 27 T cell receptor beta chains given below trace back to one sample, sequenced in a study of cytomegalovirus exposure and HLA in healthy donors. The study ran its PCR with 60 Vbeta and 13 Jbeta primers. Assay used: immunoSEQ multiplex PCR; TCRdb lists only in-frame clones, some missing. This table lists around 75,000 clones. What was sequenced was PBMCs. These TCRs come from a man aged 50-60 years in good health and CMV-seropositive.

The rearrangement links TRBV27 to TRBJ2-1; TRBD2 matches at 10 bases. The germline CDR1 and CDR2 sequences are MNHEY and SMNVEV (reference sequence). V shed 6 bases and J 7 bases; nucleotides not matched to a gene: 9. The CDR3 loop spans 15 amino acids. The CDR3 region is CASSRSGRSGNEQFF. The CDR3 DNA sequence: TGTGCCAGCAGCCGTAGCGGGAGGTCCGGAAATGAGCAGTTCTTC.

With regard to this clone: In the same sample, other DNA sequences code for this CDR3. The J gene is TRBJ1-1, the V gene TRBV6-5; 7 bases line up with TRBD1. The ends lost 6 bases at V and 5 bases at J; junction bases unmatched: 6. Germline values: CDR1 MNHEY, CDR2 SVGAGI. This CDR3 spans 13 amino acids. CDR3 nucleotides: TGTGCCAGCAGATTACAGGGGTGGACTGAAGCTTTCTTT. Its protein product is CASRLQGWTEAFF.

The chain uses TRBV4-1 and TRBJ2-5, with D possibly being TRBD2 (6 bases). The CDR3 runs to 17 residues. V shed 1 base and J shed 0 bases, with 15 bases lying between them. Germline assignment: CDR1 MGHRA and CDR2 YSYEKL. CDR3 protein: CASSQGPGLMYQETQYF. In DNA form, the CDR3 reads TGCGCCAGCAGCCAAGGCCCGGGACTGATGTACCAAGAGACCCAGTACTTC.

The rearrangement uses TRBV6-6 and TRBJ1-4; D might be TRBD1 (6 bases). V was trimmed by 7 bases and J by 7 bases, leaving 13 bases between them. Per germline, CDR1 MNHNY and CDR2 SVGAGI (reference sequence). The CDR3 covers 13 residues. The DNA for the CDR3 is TGTGCCAGCACTCAGGGGATTAGTGAAAAACTGTTTTTT. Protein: CASTQGISEKLFF.

The CDR3 is CASSQELAGGQDEQFF. CDR3 sequence (DNA): TGTGCCAGCAGCCAAGAACTAGCGGGAGGACAAGATGAGCAGTTCTTC. J is TRBJ2-1 and V is TRBV4-2, with 12 bases lining up with TRBD2. CDR3 length equals 16 residues. J gave up 8 bases and V 0 bases, and 5 bases lay outside the gene matches. CDR1 is LGHNA and CDR2 is YNFKEQ in the germline V gene.

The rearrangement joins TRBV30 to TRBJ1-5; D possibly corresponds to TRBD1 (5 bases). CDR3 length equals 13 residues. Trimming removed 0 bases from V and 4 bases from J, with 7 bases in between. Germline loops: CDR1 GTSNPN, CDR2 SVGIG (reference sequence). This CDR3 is CAWSVGGNQPQHF. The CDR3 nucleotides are TGTGCCTGGAGTGTCGGGGGGAATCAGCCCCAGCATTTT.

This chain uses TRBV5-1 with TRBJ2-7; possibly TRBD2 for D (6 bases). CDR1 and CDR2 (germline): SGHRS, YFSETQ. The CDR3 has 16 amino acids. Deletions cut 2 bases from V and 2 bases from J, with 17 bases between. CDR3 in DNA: TGCGCCAGCAGCTTTGCCCCAGGCGGGGCTGCCTACGAGCAGTACGTC. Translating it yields CASSFAPGGAAYEQYV.

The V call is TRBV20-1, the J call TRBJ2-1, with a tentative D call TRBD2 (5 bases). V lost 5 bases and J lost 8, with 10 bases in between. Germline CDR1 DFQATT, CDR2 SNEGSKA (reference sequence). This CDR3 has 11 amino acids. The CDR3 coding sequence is TGCAGTGCTGGGAGTGGGGATGAGCAGTTCTTC. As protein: CSAGSGDEQFF.

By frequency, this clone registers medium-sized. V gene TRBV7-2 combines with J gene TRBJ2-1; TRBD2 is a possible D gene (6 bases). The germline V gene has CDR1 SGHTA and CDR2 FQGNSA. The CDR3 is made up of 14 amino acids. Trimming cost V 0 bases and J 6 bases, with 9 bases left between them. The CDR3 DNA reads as TGTGCCAGCAGCTTAGCGGGAGGCTCCAATGAGCAGTTCTTC. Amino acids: CASSLAGGSNEQFF.

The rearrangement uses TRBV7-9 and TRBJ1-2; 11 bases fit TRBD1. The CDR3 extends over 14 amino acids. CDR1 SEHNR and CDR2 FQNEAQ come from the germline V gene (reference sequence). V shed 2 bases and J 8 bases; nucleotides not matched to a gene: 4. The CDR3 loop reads CASSLRTGGEGYTF. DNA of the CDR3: TGTGCCAGCAGCTTAAGGACAGGGGGCGAGGGCTACACCTTC.

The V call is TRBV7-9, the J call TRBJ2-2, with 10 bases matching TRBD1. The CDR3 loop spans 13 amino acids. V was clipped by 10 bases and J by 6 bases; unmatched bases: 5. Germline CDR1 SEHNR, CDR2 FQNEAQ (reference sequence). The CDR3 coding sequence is TGTGCCACCCGGGACAGGGGCCCCGGGGAGCTGTTTTTT. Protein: CATRDRGPGELFF.

For the CDR3, the DNA is TGCGCCAGCAGCTTACTAGCGGGAGAAGAGCAGTTCTTC. The encoded protein is CASSLLAGEEQFF. The V gene is TRBV5-1, the J gene TRBJ2-1, with 11 nucleotides matching TRBD2. The CDR3 extends over 13 amino acids. The V gene end was trimmed by 2 bases and the J gene end by 10 bases; junction bases not matched to a gene: 2. The germline CDR1 and CDR2 sequences are SGHRS and YFSETQ.

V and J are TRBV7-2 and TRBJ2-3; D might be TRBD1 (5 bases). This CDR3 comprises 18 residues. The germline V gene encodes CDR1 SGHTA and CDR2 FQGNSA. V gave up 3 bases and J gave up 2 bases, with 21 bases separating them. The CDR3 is CASSFSRGLQHDTDTQYF. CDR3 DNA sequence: TGTGCCAGCAGCTTTTCTAGGGGTCTACAACATGACACAGATACGCAGTATTTT. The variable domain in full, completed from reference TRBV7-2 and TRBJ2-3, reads GAGVSQSPSNKVTEKGKDVELRCDPISGHTALYWYRQSLGQGLEFLIYFQGNSAPDKSGLPSDRFSAERTGGSVSTLTIQRTQQEDSAVYLCASSFSRGLQHDTDTQYFGPGTRLTVL.

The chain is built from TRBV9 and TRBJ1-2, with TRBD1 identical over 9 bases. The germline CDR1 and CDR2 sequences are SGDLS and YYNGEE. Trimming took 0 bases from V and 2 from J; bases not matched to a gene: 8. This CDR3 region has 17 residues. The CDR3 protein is CASSVAVSTGGNYGYTF. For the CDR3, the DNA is TGTGCCAGCAGCGTAGCGGTCTCGACAGGGGGGAACTATGGCTACACCTTC.

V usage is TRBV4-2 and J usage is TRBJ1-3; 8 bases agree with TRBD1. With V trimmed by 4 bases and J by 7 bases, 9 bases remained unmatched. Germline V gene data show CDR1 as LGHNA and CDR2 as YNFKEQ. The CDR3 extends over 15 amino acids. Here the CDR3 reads CASSLSTGERNTIYF. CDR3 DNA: TGTGCCAGCAGCCTTTCGACAGGGGAGAGGAACACCATATATTTT.

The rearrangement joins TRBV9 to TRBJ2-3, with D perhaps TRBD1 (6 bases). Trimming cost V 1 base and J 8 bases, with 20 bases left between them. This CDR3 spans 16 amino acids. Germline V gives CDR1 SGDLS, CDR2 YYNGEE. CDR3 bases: TGTGCCAGCAGCGTAAACAAGGGGGACGTCGGTGGTACGCAGTATTTT. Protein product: CASSVNKGDVGGTQYF.

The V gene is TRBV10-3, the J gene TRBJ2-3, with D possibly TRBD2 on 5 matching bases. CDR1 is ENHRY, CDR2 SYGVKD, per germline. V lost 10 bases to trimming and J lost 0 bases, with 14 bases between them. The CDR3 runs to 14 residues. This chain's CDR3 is CATRTDSSTDTQYF. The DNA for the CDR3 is TGTGCCACAAGGACTGACTCTAGCACAGATACGCAGTATTTT.

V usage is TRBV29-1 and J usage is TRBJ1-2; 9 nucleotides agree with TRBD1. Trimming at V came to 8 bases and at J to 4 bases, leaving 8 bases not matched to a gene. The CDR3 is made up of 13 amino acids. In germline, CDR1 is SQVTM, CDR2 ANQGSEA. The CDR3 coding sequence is TGCAGCACATTACAGGGGGCCGGCTATGGCTACACCTTC. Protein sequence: CSTLQGAGYGYTF.

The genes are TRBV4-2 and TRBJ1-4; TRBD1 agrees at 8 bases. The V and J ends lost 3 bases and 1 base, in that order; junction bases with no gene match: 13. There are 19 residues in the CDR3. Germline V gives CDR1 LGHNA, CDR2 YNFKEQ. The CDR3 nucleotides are TGTGCCAGCAGCCACCTCGGACAGGGTTGGGGGAAAACTAATGAAAAACTGTTTTTT. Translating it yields CASSHLGQGWGKTNEKLFF.

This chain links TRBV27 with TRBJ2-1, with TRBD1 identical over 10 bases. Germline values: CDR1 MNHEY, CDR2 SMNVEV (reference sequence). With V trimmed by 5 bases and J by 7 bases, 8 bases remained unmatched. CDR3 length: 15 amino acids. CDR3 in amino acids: CASSARQGARNEQFF. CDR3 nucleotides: TGTGCCAGCAGTGCAAGACAGGGGGCCCGAAATGAGCAGTTCTTC.

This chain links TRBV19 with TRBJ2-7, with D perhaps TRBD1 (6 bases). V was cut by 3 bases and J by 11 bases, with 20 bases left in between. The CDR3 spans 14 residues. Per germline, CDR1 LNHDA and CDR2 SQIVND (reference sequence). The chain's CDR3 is CASSIGGPLTLEYV. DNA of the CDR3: TGTGCCAGTAGTATTGGGGGCCCCCTCACTTTGGAGTACGTC.

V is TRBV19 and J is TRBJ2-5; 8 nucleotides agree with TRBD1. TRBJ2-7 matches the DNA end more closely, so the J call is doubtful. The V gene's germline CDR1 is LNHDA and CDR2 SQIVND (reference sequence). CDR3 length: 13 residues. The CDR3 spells CASSAQGAYEQYF. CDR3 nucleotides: TGTGCCAGTAGTGCACAGGGGGCCTACGAGCAGTACTTC.

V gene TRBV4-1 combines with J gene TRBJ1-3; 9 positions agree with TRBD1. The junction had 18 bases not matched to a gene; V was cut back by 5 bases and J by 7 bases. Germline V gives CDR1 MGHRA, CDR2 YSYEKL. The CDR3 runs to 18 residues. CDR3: CASSTGTGSNIPWNTIYF. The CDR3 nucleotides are TGCGCCAGCAGCACCGGGACAGGGAGTAATATTCCGTGGAACACCATATATTTT.

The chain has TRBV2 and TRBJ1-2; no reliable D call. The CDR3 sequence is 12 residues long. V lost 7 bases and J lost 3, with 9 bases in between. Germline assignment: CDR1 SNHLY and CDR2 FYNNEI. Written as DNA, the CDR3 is TGTGCCAGCACGAGCCTCCACTATGGCTACACCTTC. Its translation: CASTSLHYGYTF. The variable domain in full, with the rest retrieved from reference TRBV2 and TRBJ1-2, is EPEVTQTPSHQVTQMGQEVILRCVPISNHLYFYWYRQILGQKVEFLVSFYNNEISEKSEIFDDQFSVERPDGSNFTLKIRSTKLEDSAMYFCASTSLHYGYTFGSGTRLTVV.

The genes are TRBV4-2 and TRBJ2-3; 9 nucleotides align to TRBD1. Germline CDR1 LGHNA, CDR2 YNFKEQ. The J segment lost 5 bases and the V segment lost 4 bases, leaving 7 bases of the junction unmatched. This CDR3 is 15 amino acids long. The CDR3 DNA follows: TGTGCCAGCAGCCCCCAGGACAGGGGTGAAGATACGCAGTATTTT. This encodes CASSPQDRGEDTQYF.

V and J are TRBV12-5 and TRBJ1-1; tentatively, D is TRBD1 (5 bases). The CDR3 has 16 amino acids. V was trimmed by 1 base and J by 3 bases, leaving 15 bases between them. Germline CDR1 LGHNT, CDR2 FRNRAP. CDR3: CASGLASGVRDTEAFF. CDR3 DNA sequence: TGTGCTAGTGGTTTGGCTTCGGGGGTTCGAGACACTGAAGCTTTCTTT.

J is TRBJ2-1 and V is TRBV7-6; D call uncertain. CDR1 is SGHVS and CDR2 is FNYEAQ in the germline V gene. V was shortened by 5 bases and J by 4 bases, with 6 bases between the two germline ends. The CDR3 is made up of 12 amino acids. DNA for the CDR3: TGTGCCAGCAGCGTTTCATACAATGAGCAGTTCTTC. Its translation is CASSVSYNEQFF.